This T cell receptor (beta chain) was found in a study of CD8 T cells in ankylosing spondylitis. Findings and limits, study-wide: A TCR beta motif of 7 or 8 highly homologous variants appeared characteristic of ankylosing spondylitis blood.

There are many counts of this clonotype. The antigen remains undetermined. The CDR3 has 14 residues. Trimming removed 5 bases from V and 2 bases from J, with 12 bases in between. TCRdb analysed the 5' RACE reads with MiXCR anew, one entry per CDR3 protein. Seen here are about 140,000 distinct CDR3 sequences, 6% to 8.5% observed once, and the top ten hold 9.5% to 15%. The gene calls are TRBV12-3 or TRBV12-4 and TRBJ1-1; D not resolved. Sequencing was done on a sample of blood, either unsorted or a sorted T cell fraction (not recorded which). The clonotype comes from a female donor with ankylosing spondylitis or in good health (not recorded which). Here the CDR3 DNA reads TGTGCCAGCAGTCCCCTGGGCAGAAACACTGAAGCTTTCTTT. Translation: CASSPLGRNTEAFF.